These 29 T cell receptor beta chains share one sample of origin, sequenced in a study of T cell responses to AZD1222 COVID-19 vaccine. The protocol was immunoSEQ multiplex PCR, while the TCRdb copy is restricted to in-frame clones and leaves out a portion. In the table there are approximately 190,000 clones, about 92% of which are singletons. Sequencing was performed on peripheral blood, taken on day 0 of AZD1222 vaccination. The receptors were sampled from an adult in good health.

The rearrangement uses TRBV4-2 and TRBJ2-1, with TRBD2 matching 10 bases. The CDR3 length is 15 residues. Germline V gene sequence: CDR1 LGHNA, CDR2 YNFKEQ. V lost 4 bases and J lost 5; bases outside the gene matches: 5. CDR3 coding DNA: TGTGCCAGCAGCCGAGCTAGCGGGGGCCACAATGAGCAGTTCTTC. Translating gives CASSRASGGHNEQFF.

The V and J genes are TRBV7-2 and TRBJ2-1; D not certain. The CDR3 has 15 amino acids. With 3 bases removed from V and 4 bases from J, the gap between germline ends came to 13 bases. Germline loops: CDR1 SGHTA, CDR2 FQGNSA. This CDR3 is CASSLKANGYNEQFF. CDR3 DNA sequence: TGTGCCAGCAGCTTGAAGGCTAACGGATACAATGAGCAGTTCTTC.

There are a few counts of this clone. The CDR3 DNA sequence: TGTGCCACCAGTGAGGGGGGGCGGAACACTGAAGCTTTCTTT. Translating it yields CATSEGGRNTEAFF. The chain uses TRBV24-1 and TRBJ1-1; the D gene is possibly TRBD1 (6 bases). The germline V gene encodes CDR1 KGHDR and CDR2 SFDVKD. The V end lost 4 bases, the J end lost 1 base, and 9 bases lay between the germline ends. The CDR3 covers 14 residues.

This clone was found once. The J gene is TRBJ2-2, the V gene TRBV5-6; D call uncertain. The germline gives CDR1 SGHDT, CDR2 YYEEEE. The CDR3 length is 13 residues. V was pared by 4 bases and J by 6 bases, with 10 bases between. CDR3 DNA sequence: TGTGCCAGCAGCCTGGCTCATGCCGGGGAGCTGTTTTTT. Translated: CASSLAHAGELFF.

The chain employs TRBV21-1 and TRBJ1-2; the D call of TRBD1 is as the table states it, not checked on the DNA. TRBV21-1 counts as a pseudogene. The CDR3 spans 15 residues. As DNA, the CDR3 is TGTGCCAGCAGCAAAGACAGGGGGCAGGGCTATGGCTACACCTTC. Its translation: CASSKDRGQGYGYTF.

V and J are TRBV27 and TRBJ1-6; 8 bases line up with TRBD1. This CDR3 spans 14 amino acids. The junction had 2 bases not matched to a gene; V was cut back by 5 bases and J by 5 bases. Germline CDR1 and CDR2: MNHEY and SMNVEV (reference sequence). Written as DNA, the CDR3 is TGTGCCAGCAGTGAGGACAGGGATAATTCACCCCTCCACTTT. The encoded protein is CASSEDRDNSPLHF.

In DNA form, the CDR3 reads TGTGCCAGCAGTCCTGGTGGGACGGCTTCCTACGAGCAGTACTTC. Protein product: CASSPGGTASYEQYF. The V and J genes are TRBV28 and TRBJ2-7; D could derive from TRBD1 or TRBD2 (5 bases each). There are 15 residues in the CDR3. Germline V CDR1 and CDR2: MDHEN, SYDVKM. Trimming stripped 5 bases from V and 1 base from J, with 15 bases between.

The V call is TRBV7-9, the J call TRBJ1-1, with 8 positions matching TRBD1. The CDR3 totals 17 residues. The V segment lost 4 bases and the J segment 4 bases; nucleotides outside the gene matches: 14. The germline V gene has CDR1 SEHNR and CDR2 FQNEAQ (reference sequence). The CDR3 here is CASSSAGTGRGTTEAFF. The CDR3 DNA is TGTGCCAGCAGCTCAGCCGGGACAGGTCGGGGGACCACTGAAGCTTTCTTT.

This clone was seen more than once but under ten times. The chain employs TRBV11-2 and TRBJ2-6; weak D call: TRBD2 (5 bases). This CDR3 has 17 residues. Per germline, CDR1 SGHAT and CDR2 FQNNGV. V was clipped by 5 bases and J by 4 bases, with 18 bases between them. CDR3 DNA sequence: TGTGCCAGCAGCGGCCTCGGGATGGCGGGCGGGGCCAACGTCCTGACTTTC. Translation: CASSGLGMAGGANVLTF.

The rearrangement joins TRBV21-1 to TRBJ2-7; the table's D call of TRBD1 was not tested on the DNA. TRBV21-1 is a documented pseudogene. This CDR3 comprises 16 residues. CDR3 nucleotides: TGTGCCAGCAGCAAAATTGGGACAGAGAATACCTACGAGCAGTACTTC. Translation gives CASSKIGTENTYEQYF.

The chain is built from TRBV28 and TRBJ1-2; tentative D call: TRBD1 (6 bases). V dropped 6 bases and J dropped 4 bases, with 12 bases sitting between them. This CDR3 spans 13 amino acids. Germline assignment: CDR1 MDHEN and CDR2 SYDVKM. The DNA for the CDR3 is TGTGCCAGCAGCGCAGGGGTGGGCTATGGCTACACCTTC. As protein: CASSAGVGYGYTF.

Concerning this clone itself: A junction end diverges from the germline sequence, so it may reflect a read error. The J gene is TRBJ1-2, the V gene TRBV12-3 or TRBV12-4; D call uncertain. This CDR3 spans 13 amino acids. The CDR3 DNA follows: TGTGCCAGCAGTACAACCTGGCGGGAGATCAACGACTTC. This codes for CASSTTWREINDF.

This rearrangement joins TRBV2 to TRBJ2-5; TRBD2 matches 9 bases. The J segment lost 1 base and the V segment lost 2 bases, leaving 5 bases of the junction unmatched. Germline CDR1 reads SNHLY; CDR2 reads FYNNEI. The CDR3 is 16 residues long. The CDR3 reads CASSELGGGAQETQYF. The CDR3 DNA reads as TGTGCCAGCAGTGAATTGGGCGGGGGGGCCCAAGAGACCCAGTACTTC.

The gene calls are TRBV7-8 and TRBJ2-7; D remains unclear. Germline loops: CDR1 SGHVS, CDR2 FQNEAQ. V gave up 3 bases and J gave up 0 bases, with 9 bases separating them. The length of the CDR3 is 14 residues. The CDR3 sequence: CASSLSRSSYEQYF. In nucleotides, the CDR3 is TGTGCCAGCAGCTTGTCCCGTAGCTCCTACGAGCAGTACTTC.

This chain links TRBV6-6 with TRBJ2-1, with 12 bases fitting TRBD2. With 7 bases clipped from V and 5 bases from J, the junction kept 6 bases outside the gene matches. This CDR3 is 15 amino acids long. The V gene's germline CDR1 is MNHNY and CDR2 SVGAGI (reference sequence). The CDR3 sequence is CASTGTSGGNNEQFF. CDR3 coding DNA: TGTGCCAGCACCGGAACTAGCGGGGGGAACAATGAGCAGTTCTTC.

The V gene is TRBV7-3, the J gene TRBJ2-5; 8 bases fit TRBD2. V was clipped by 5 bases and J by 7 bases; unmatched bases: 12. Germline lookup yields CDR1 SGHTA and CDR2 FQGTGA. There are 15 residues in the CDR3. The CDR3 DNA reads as TGTGCCAGCAGCCCTCGGGGGGGCCGGGCGGCGACCCAGTACTTC. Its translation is CASSPRGGRAATQYF.

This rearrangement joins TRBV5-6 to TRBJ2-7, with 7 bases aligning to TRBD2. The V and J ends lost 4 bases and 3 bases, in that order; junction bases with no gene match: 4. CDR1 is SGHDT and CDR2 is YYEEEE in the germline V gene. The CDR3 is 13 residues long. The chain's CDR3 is CASSAGGSYEQYF. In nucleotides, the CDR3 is TGTGCCAGCAGCGCCGGGGGGAGCTACGAGCAGTACTTC.

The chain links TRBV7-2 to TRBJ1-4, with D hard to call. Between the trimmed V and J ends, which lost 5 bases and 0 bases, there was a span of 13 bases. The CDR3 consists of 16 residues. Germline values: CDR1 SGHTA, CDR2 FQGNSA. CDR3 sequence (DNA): TGTGCCAGCAGCCCCTTTGAGGTCGCAACTAATGAAAAACTGTTTTTT. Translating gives CASSPFEVATNEKLFF.

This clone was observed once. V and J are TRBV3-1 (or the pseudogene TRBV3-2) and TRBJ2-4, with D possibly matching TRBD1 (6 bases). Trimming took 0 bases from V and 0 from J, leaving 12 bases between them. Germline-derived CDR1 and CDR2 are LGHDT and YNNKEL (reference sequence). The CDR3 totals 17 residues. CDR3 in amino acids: CASSQDLWGLAKNIQYF. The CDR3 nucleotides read TGTGCCAGCAGCCAAGATTTGTGGGGGCTAGCCAAAAACATTCAGTACTTC.

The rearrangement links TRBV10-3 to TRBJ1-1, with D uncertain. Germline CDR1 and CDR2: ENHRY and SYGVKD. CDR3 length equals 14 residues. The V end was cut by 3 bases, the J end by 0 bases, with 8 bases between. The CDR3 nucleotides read TGTGCCATCAGTGACAGGCCCATGAACACTGAAGCTTTCTTT. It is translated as CAISDRPMNTEAFF.

CDR3 protein: CATSRDRSSGETQYF. The CDR3 DNA follows: TGTGCCACCAGCAGAGATCGTTCTAGCGGGGAGACCCAGTACTTC. This sequence joins TRBV15 and TRBJ2-5, with 8 bases matching TRBD2. The germline V gene has CDR1 LNHNV and CDR2 YYDKDF (reference sequence). V was clipped by 0 bases and J by 5 bases; unmatched bases: 5. The CDR3 is made up of 15 amino acids.

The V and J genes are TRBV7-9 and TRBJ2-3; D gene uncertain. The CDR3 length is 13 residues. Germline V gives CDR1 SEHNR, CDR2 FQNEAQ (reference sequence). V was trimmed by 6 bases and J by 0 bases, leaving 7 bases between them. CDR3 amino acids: CASRVESTDTQYF. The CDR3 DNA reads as TGTGCCAGCAGGGTCGAGAGCACAGATACGCAGTATTTT. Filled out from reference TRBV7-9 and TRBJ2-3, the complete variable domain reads DTGVSQNPRHKITKRGQNVTFRCDPISEHNRLYWYRQTLGQGPEFLTYFQNEAQLEKSRLLSDRFSAERPKGSFSTLEIQRTEQGDSAMYLCASRVESTDTQYFGPGTRLTVL.

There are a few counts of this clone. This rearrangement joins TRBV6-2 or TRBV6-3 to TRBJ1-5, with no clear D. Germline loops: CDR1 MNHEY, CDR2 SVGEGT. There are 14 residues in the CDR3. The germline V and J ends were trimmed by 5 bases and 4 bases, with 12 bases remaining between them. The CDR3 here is CASSGGRGNQPQHF. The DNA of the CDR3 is TGTGCCAGCAGTGGCGGTCGAGGGAATCAGCCCCAGCATTTT.

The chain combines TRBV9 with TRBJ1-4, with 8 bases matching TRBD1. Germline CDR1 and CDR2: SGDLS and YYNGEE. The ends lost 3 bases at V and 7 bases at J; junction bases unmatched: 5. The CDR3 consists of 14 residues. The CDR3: CASSAPGGLEKLFF. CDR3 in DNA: TGTGCCAGCAGCGCCCCAGGGGGCCTTGAAAAACTGTTTTTT.

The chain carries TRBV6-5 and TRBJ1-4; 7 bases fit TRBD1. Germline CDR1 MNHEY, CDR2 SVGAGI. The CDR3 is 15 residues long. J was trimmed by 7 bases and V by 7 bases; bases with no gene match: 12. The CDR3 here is CASTPTGTVGEKLFF. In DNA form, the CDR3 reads TGTGCCAGCACCCCCACCGGGACAGTAGGTGAAAAACTGTTTTTT.

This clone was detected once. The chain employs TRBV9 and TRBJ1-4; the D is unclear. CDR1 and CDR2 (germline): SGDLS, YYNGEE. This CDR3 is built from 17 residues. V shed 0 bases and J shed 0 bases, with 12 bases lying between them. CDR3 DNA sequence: TGTGCCAGCAGCGTAGGTGTCAGCGGGACAACTAATGAAAAACTGTTTTTT. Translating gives CASSVGVSGTTNEKLFF. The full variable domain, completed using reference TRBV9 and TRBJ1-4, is DSGVTQTPKHLITATGQRVTLRCSPRSGDLSVYWYQQSLDQGLQFLIQYYNGEERAKGNILERFSAQQFPDLHSELNLSSLELGDSALYFCASSVGVSGTTNEKLFFGSGTQLSVL.

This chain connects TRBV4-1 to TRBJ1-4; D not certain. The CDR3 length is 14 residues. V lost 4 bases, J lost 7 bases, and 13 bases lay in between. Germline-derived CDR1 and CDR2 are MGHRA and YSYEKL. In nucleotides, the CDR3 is TGCGCCAGCAGCCCCCGGTTTAATATTGAAAAACTGTTTTTT. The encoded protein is CASSPRFNIEKLFF.

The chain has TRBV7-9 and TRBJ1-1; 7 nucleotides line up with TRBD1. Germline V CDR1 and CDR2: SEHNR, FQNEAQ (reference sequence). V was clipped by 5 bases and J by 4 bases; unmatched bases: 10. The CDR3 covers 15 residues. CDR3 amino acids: CASSTQTGQSTEAFF. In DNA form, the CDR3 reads TGTGCCAGCAGCACCCAGACAGGGCAGAGCACTGAAGCTTTCTTT.

The CDR3 is CASSLNTGELFF. The CDR3 DNA sequence: TGTGCCAGCAGCCTAAACACCGGGGAGCTGTTTTTT. The chain carries TRBV3-1 (or the pseudogene TRBV3-2) and TRBJ2-2; no firm D call. V lost 4 bases and J lost 2, with 2 bases in between. The CDR3 is made up of 12 amino acids. The germline V gene has CDR1 LGHDT and CDR2 YNNKEL (reference sequence).